These 17 T cell receptor beta chains came from one sample sequenced in a study of T cells after yellow fever vaccination. TCRdb fed the 5' RACE reads into MiXCR, producing one record per CDR3 protein. Here the sample spans hundreds of thousands of distinct CDR3 sequences, 15% to 20% being singletons. The sample consisted of PBMCs, taken 15 days after the yellow fever booster vaccination. Receptor source: a man aged 25 to 40 who received the YFV17D yellow fever vaccine.

This clonotype was seen a handful of times. V usage is TRBV7-3 and J usage is TRBJ2-1; 9 nucleotides line up with TRBD2. J gave up 4 bases and V 4 bases, and 11 bases lay outside the gene matches. CDR3 length equals 17 residues. Germline CDR1 SGHTA, CDR2 FQGTGA. The CDR3 spells CASSSRGGAGGYNEQFF. CDR3 bases: TGTGCCAGCAGCTCTCGAGGGGGCGCGGGAGGGTACAATGAGCAGTTCTTC.

V and J are TRBV28 and TRBJ2-1, with 10 bases fitting TRBD2. The V gene end was trimmed by 2 bases and the J gene end by 0 bases; junction bases not matched to a gene: 4. Germline V lookup: CDR1 MDHEN, CDR2 SYDVKM. The CDR3 runs 17 residues. CDR3 sequence reads: CASSLVPSGSSYNEQFF. CDR3 DNA sequence: TGTGCCAGCAGTTTAGTGCCTAGCGGGAGCTCCTACAATGAGCAGTTCTTC.

The chain has TRBV29-1 and TRBJ2-1, with D possibly called TRBD1 or TRBD2 (5 bases each). CDR3 length: 12 amino acids. Germline CDR1 reads SQVTM; CDR2 reads ANQGSEA. V was pared by 6 bases and J by 5 bases, with 11 bases between. The CDR3 loop reads CSVGASNNEQFF. Written as DNA, the CDR3 is TGCAGCGTCGGGGCTAGCAACAATGAGCAGTTCTTC.

The rearrangement links TRBV4-3 to TRBJ2-3; no clear D gene. CDR3 size: 16 residues. Germline V gives CDR1 LGHNA, CDR2 YSLEER. V was shortened by 1 base and J by 4 bases, with 15 bases between the two germline ends. This CDR3 reads CASSQVGKSGPDTQYF. The CDR3, as DNA: TGCGCCAGCAGCCAAGTAGGAAAATCGGGTCCAGATACGCAGTATTTT.

This clonotype occurred a few times. The chain has TRBV12-3 or TRBV12-4 and TRBJ2-5; TRBD1 might be the D (6 bases). V dropped 6 bases and J dropped 5 bases, with 19 bases sitting between them. This CDR3 has 15 amino acids. CDR3 amino acids: CASSPITGLGETQYF. The CDR3 coding sequence is TGTGCCAGCAGCCCCATCACAGGGTTGGGGGAGACCCAGTACTTC.

V and J are TRBV28 and TRBJ2-3; D possibly corresponds to TRBD2 (6 bases). V shed 3 bases and J shed 2 bases, with 12 bases lying between them. Germline loops: CDR1 MDHEN, CDR2 SYDVKM. The CDR3 is made up of 15 amino acids. As DNA, the CDR3 is TGTGCCAGCAGTTTCTCCGGGAGTAACACAGATACGCAGTATTTT. Translating gives CASSFSGSNTDTQYF. Supplemented by reference TRBV28 and TRBJ2-3, the full variable domain reads DVKVTQSSRYLVKRTGEKVFLECVQDMDHENMFWYRQDPGLGLRLIYFSYDVKMKEKGDIPEGYSVSREKKERFSLILESASTNQTSMYLCASSFSGSNTDTQYFGPGTRLTVL.

The rearrangement links TRBV7-8 to TRBJ1-4; 10 positions match TRBD1. V lost 3 bases to trimming and J lost 8 bases; unmatched junction nucleotides: 6. Germline CDR1 SGHVS, CDR2 FQNEAQ. The CDR3 is 15 amino acids. This chain's CDR3 is CASSFATGGREKLFF. DNA for the CDR3: TGTGCCAGCAGCTTCGCGACAGGGGGCCGAGAAAAACTGTTTTTT.

The J gene is TRBJ2-7, the V gene TRBV6-5; D ambiguous. Germline V lookup: CDR1 MNHEY, CDR2 SVGAGI. V lost 7 bases, J lost 2 bases, and 15 bases lay in between. The CDR3 covers 14 residues. The CDR3 DNA is TGTGCCAGCACTTCTTTTGACCGAACCTACGAGCAGTACTTC. Translation gives CASTSFDRTYEQYF.

Only a few counts were recorded for this clonotype. The chain carries TRBV5-1 and TRBJ2-3; 14 bases agree with TRBD2. With 5 bases clipped from V and 1 base from J, the junction kept 6 bases outside the gene matches. Germline V gene lookup returns CDR1 SGHRS and CDR2 YFSETQ. The CDR3 has 17 residues. Here the CDR3 DNA reads TGCGCCAGCAGTACCGGGACTAGCGGGAGCGGCACAGATACGCAGTATTTT. Encoded protein: CASSTGTSGSGTDTQYF. Full variable domain (missing parts from reference TRBV5-1 and TRBJ2-3): KAGVTQTPRYLIKTRGQQVTLSCSPISGHRSVSWYQQTPGQGLQFLFEYFSETQRNKGNFPGRFSGRQFSNSRSEMNVSTLELGDSALYLCASSTGTSGSGTDTQYFGPGTRLTVL.

The chain carries TRBV18 and TRBJ2-7; D gene uncertain. The germline V gene encodes CDR1 KGHSH and CDR2 LQKENI. This CDR3 contains 12 residues. The germline V and J ends were trimmed by 3 bases and 2 bases, with 5 bases remaining between them. Here the CDR3 DNA reads TGTGCCAGCTCACCTAATCCCTACGAGCAGTACTTC. This sequence encodes CASSPNPYEQYF.

This clonotype has more than one count but fewer than ten. The CDR3: CASSPGTLADTQYF. CDR3 DNA: TGTGCCAGCAGCCCAGGGACCTTAGCAGATACGCAGTATTTT. The V gene is TRBV7-2, the J gene TRBJ2-3, with D perhaps matching TRBD1 or TRBD2 (5 bases each). Trimming removed 5 bases at V and 4 bases at J, with 13 bases between. CDR1 and CDR2 (germline): SGHTA, FQGNSA. There are 14 residues in the CDR3.

In this sample, this clonotype turned up a few times. The chain employs TRBV5-6 and TRBJ1-4; 8 positions match TRBD1. The J segment lost 5 bases and the V segment lost 0 bases, leaving 3 bases of the junction unmatched. The germline gives CDR1 SGHDT, CDR2 YYEEEE. There are 15 residues in the CDR3. For the CDR3, the DNA is TGTGCCAGCAGCTTGGGGACAGGGTCGAATGAAAAACTGTTTTTT. It encodes CASSLGTGSNEKLFF.

The chain is built from TRBV5-6 and TRBJ2-2; 11 nucleotides agree with TRBD2. Germline V lookup: CDR1 SGHDT, CDR2 YYEEEE. This CDR3 is built from 18 residues. With V trimmed by 3 bases and J by 6 bases, 13 bases remained unmatched. The CDR3 spells CASSSRTSGYPSAGELFF. The CDR3 coding sequence is TGTGCCAGCAGCTCCCGGACTAGCGGGTACCCCTCGGCCGGGGAGCTGTTTTTT.

A few counts support this clonotype. This chain connects TRBV5-1 to TRBJ2-5; 10 bases map to TRBD2. Germline loops: CDR1 SGHRS, CDR2 YFSETQ. V shed 0 bases and J 1 base; nucleotides not matched to a gene: 6. This CDR3 spans 17 amino acids. CDR3 in amino acids: CASSLGPGLATQETQYF. The CDR3, as DNA: TGCGCCAGCAGCTTGGGTCCGGGACTAGCGACCCAAGAGACCCAGTACTTC.

The table lists this clonotype with a few counts. The chain employs TRBV28 and TRBJ2-3; 8 bases match TRBD1. J was trimmed by 6 bases and V by 8 bases; bases with no gene match: 19. CDR1 is MDHEN, CDR2 SYDVKM, per germline. There are 17 residues in the CDR3. The CDR3 region is CASHSTYQGAGADTQYF. As DNA, the CDR3 is TGTGCCAGCCACTCGACATACCAGGGGGCCGGGGCGGATACGCAGTATTTT.

This clonotype has ten or more counts. The junction shows a germline mismatch at one end, possibly a read error. The chain joins TRBV5-1 to TRBJ2-7; 9 nucleotides agree with TRBD2. This CDR3 spans 14 amino acids. Germline lookup yields CDR1 SGHRS and CDR2 YFSETQ. The CDR3 DNA sequence: TGTGCCAGCAGCTTAGCGGGAGTCAGCTACGAGCAGTACTTC. It is translated as CASSLAGVSYEQYF.

This chain uses TRBV6-1 with TRBJ1-2; D gene ambiguous. This CDR3 has 14 amino acids. The V end was cut by 4 bases, the J end by 0 bases, with 9 bases between. The germline gives CDR1 MNHNS, CDR2 SASEGT. In DNA, the CDR3 is TGTGCCAGCAGTGGGCTGATTGCTAACTATGGCTACACCTTC. Translated: CASSGLIANYGYTF.